Below, 2 T cell receptor beta chains from the same sample are listed, as sequenced in a study of blood T cell repertoires in COVID-19 (dated by TCRdb to the early 2020s). Receptor amplification or capture employed the immunoSEQ multiplex PCR assay. Imported from immuneACCESS, the table was reduced by TCRdb to in-frame sequences with V and J called. These copies leave out some clones; in studies compared against another copy, an unresolved V gene accounts for under half, and the cause of the remainder is not known. The sample data list about 42,000 clones, and around 79% of these were observed just once. About 30% of the sample is in the top ten clones. Sequencing was carried out using peripheral blood. The receptor source for this set is a woman of 80 years or more with acute or convalescent COVID-19.

The chain combines TRBV19 with TRBJ2-1; 10 bases are a match to TRBD2. J was trimmed by 8 bases and V by 5 bases; bases with no gene match: 12. CDR3 length: 16 amino acids. CDR1 and CDR2 from the germline V gene are LNHDA and SQIVND (reference sequence). The CDR3 DNA reads as TGTGCCAGTAGTCCAACAGCTAGCGGGAGAGGCTATGAGCAGTTCTTC. This translates into CASSPTASGRGYEQFF.

This sequence joins TRBV5-1 and TRBJ2-6; the D is unclear. Germline-derived CDR1 and CDR2 are SGHRS and YFSETQ. The CDR3 runs 15 residues. V lost 3 bases, J lost 11 bases, and 18 bases lay in between. CDR3 in amino acids: CASSSGLGGADVLTF. The CDR3, as DNA: TGCGCCAGCAGCTCAGGCCTTGGTGGTGCCGACGTCCTGACTTTC.